This T cell receptor (beta chain) came from a study of blood T cell repertoires in COVID-19. About the research overall: Nucleic acid was either cDNA or gDNA, and it came from T cells, B-cell-depleted T cells, or PBMCs.

Original processing methods: Counts of nucleated cells, estimated from reference gene primer amplification, were obtained. TCRdb keeps only in-frame clones here, not all; method: immunoSEQ multiplex PCR. V and J calls and clone size come straight from that table; D and trimming were deduced from the DNA. This sample has about 220,000 clones, with about four fifths found just once. In germline, CDR1 is SGHNT, CDR2 YENEEA. V was cut by 2 bases and J by 1 base, with 9 bases left in between. This CDR3 has 15 residues. This chain joins TRBV11-3 and TRBJ2-1, with a possible D match to TRBD1 (6 bases). This sequence was found in a woman aged 40 to 50 with acute COVID-19. The sequenced material came from PBMCs or T cells enriched from blood (not recorded which). As DNA, the CDR3 is TGTGCCAGCAGCTTAAGTCAGGGGTCCTACAATGAGCAGTTCTTC. This sequence encodes CASSLSQGSYNEQFF.